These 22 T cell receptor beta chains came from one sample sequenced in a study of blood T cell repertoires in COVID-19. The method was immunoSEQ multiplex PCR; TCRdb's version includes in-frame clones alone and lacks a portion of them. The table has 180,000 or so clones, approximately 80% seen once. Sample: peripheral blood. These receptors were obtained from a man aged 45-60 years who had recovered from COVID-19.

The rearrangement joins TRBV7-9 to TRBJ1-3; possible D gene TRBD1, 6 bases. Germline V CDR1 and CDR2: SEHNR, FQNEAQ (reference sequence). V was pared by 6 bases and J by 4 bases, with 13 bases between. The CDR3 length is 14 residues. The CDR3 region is CASRRSQGGNTIYF. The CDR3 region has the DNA TGTGCCAGCAGAAGGTCACAGGGAGGAAACACCATATATTTT.

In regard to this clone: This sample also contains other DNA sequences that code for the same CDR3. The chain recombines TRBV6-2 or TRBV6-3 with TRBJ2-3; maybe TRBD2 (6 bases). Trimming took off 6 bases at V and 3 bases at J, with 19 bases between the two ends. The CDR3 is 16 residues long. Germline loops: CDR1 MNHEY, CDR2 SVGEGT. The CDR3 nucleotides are TGTGCCAGCAGCCGAGGCGGGGACGGGGCAACAGATACGCAGTATTTT. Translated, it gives CASSRGGDGATDTQYF.

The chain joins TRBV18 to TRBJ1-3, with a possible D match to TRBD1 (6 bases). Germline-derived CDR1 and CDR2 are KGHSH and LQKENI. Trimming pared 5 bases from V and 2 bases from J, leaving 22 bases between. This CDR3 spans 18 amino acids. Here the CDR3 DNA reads TGTGCCAGCTCAGCCTCTTGGGGGCAGGGAGAGGCTGGAAACACCATATATTTT. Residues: CASSASWGQGEAGNTIYF.

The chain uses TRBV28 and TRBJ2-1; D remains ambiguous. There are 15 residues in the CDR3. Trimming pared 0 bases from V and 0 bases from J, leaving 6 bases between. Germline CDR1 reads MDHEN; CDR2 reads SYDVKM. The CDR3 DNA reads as TGTGCCAGCAGTTTATGGCGGAGCTCCTACAATGAGCAGTTCTTC. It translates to CASSLWRSSYNEQFF.

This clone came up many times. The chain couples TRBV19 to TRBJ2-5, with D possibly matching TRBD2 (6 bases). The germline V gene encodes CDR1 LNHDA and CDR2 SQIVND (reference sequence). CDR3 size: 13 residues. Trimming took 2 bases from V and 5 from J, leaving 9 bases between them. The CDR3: CASSIMLAETQYF. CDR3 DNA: TGTGCCAGTAGTATAATGCTAGCGGAGACCCAGTACTTC.

CDR3 sequence (DNA): TGTGCCAGCAGCCCAGATGGCAGGGGGTCTGTTTATGGCTACACCTTC. It yields the protein CASSPDGRGSVYGYTF. The rearrangement links TRBV11-2 to TRBJ1-2; 7 bases align to TRBD1. Germline values: CDR1 SGHAT, CDR2 FQNNGV. The ends lost 5 bases at V and 5 bases at J; junction bases unmatched: 14. This CDR3 is built from 16 residues. Based on the CDR3 plus reference TRBV11-2 and TRBJ1-2, the full variable domain is EAGVAQSPRYKIIEKRQSVAFWCNPISGHATLYWYQQILGQGPKLLIQFQNNGVVDDSQLPKDRFSAERLKGVDSTLKIQPAKLEDSAVYLCASSPDGRGSVYGYTFGSGTRLTVV.

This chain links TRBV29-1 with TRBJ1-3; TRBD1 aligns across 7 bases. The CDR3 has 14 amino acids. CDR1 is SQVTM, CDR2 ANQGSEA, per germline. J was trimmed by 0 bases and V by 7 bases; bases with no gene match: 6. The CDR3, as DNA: TGCAGCGCCCAGGGGGTAGGCTCTGGAAACACCATATATTTT. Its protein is CSAQGVGSGNTIYF.

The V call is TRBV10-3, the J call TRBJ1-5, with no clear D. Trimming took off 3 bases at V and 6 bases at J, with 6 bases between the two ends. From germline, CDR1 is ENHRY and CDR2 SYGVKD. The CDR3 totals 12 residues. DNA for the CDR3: TGTGCCATCAGTGATTACGGTCAGCCCCAGCATTTT. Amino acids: CAISDYGQPQHF.

This CDR3 is CASSLYGGGSTEAFF. DNA for the CDR3: TGCGCCAGCAGCTTGTATGGGGGCGGGAGCACTGAAGCTTTCTTT. V is TRBV5-1 and J is TRBJ1-1, with TRBD1 as a possible D gene (6 bases). V lost 1 base, J lost 4 bases, and 14 bases lay in between. This CDR3 region has 15 residues. Looked up from germline, CDR1 is SGHRS and CDR2 is YFSETQ.

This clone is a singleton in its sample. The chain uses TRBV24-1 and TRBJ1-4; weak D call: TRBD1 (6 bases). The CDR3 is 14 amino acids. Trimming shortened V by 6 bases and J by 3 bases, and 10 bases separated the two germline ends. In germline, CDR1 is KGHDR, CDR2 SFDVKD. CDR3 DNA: TGTGCCACCAGTTCAGGGGAACCTAATGAAAAACTGTTTTTT. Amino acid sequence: CATSSGEPNEKLFF.

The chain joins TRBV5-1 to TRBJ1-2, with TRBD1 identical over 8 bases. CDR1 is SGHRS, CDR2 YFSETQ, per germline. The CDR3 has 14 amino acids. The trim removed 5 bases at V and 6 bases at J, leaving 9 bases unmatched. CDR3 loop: CASSRNTGGDGYTF. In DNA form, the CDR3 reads TGCGCCAGCAGTCGAAATACAGGGGGGGATGGCTACACCTTC.

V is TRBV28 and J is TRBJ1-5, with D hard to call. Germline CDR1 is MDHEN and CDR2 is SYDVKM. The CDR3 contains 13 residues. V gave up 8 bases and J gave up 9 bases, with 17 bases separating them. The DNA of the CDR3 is TGTGCCAGCGCTGGACTGGTTAATTTGCCCCAGCATTTT. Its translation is CASAGLVNLPQHF.

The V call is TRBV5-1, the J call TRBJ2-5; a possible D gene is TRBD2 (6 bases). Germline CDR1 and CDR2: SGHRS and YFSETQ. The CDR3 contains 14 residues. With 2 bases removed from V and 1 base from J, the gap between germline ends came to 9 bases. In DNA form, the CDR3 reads TGCGCCAGCAGCTTTAGCGGCATCCAAGAGACCCAGTACTTC. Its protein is CASSFSGIQETQYF.

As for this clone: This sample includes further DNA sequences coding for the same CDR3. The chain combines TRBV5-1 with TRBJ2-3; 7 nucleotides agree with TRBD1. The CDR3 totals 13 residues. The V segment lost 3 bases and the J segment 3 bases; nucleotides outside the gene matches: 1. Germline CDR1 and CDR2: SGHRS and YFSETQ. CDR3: CASSSQGTDTQYF. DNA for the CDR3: TGCGCCAGCAGCTCACAGGGGACAGATACGCAGTATTTT.

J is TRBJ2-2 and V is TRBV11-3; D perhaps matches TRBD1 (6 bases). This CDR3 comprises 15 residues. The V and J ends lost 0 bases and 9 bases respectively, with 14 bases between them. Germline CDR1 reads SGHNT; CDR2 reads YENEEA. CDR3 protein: CASSLDSVGGRELFF. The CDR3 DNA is TGTGCCAGCAGCTTAGATTCGGTTGGGGGCCGGGAGCTGTTTTTT.

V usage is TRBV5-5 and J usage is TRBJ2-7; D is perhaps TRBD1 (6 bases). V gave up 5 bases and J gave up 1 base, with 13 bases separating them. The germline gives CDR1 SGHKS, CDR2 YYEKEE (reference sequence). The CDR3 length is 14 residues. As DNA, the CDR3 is TGTGCCAGCAGTGATGACAGGTTGTCCTACGAGCAGTACTTC. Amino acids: CASSDDRLSYEQYF.

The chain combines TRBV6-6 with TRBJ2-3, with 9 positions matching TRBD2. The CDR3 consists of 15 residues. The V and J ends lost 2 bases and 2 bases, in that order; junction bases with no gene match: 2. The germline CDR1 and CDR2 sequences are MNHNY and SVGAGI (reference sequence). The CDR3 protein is CASSYAGGFTDTQYF. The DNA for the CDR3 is TGTGCCAGCAGTTACGCGGGAGGGTTCACAGATACGCAGTATTTT.

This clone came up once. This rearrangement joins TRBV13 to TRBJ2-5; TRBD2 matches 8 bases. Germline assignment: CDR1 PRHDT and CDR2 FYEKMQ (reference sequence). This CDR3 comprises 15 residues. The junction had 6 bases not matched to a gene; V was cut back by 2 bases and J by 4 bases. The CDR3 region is CASSLREGPIETQYF. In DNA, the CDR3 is TGTGCCAGCAGCTTACGGGAGGGCCCTATAGAGACCCAGTACTTC.

The chain's CDR3 is CASSVSGTLNTEAFF. The CDR3 nucleotides are TGTGCCAGCTCCGTTTCTGGGACACTGAACACTGAAGCTTTCTTT. This chain uses TRBV18 with TRBJ1-1, with D possibly being TRBD1 (6 bases). The CDR3 is 15 amino acids. The germline CDR1 and CDR2 sequences are KGHSH and LQKENI. V lost 6 bases, J lost 0 bases, and 14 bases lay in between.

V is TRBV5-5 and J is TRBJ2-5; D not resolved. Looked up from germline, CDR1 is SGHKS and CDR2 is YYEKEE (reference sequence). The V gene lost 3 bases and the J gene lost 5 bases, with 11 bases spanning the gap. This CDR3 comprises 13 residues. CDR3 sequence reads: CASSWALMETQYF. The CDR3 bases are TGTGCCAGCAGCTGGGCCCTTATGGAGACCCAGTACTTC.

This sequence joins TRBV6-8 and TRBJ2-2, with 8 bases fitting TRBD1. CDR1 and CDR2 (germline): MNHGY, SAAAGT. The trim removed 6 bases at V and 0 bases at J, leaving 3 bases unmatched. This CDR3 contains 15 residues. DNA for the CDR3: TGTGCCAGCAGGACAGGGGCCCCGAACACCGGGGAGCTGTTTTTT. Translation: CASRTGAPNTGELFF.

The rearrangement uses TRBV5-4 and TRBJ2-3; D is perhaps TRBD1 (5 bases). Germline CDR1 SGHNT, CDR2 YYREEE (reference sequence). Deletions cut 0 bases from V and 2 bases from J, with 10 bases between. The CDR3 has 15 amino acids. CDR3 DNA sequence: TGTGCCAGCAGCTTGGGTCTCAGGGTCACAGATACGCAGTATTTT. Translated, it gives CASSLGLRVTDTQYF.